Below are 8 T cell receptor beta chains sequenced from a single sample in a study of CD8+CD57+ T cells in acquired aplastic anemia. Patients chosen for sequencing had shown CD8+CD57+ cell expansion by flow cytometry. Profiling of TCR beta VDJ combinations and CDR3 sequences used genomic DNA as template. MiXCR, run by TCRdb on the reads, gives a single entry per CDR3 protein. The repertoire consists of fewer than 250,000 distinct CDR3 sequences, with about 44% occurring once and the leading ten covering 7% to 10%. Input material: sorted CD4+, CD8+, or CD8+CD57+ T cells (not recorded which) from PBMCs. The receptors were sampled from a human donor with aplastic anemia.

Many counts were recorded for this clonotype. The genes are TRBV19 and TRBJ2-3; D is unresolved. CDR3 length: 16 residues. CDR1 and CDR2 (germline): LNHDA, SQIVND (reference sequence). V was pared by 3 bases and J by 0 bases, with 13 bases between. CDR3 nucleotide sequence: TGTGCCAGTAGTATTATGTGGTCCCGCAGCACAGATACGCAGTATTTT. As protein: CASSIMWSRSTDTQYF.

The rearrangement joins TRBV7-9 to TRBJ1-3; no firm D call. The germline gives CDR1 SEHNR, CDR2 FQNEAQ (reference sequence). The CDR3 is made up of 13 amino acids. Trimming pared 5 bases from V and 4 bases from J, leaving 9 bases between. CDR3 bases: TGTGCCAGCAGCCCTGGACTGGGAAACACCATATATTTT. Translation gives CASSPGLGNTIYF.

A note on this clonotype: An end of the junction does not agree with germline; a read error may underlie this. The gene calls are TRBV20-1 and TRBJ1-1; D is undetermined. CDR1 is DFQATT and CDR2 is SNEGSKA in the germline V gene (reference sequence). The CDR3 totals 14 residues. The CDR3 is CCASSLTRNTEAFF. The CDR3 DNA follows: TGCTGTGCTAGCAGCTTAACACGGAACACTGAAGCTTTCTTT.

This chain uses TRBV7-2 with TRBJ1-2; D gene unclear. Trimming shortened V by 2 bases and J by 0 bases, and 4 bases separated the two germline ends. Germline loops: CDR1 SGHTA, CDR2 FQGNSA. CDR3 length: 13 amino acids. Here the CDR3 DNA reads TGTGCCAGCAGCTTACTTTCTAACTATGGCTACACCTTC. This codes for CASSLLSNYGYTF.

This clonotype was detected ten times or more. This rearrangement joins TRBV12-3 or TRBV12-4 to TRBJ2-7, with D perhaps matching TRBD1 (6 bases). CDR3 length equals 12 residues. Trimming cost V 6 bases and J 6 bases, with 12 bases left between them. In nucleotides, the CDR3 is TGTGCCAGCAGCTATAGGGGGAGCGAGCAGTACTTC. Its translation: CASSYRGSEQYF.

Written as DNA, the CDR3 is TGCAGTGCTAGAGGGACAGGGGCAGAAGCTTTCTTT. Encoded protein: CSARGTGAEAFF. This chain connects TRBV20-1 to TRBJ1-1; TRBD1 agrees at 9 bases. Germline V gives CDR1 DFQATT, CDR2 SNEGSKA (reference sequence). The J segment lost 8 bases and the V segment lost 1 base, leaving 2 bases of the junction unmatched. The CDR3 is 12 amino acids.

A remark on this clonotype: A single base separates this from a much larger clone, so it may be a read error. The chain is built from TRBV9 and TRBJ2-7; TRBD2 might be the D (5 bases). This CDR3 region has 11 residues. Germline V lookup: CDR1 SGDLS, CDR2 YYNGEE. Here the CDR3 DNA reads TGTGCCAACAGCCCGCGGGACGAGCAGTACTTC. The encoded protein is CANSPRDEQYF.

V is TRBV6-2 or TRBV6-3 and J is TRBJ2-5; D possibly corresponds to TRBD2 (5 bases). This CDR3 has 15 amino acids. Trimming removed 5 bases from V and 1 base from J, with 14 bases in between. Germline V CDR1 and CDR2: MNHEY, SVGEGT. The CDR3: CASSPPRERQETQYF. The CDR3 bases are TGTGCCAGCAGTCCCCCGAGGGAGCGCCAAGAGACCCAGTACTTC.